A selection of T cell receptor beta chains follows, all from one sample in a study of T-cell reconstitution after alpha-beta-depleted transplantation in children. TCRdb recomputed calls from the PCR reads with MiXCR, one row per CDR3 protein. The data show around 600,000 distinct CDR3 sequences, more than 9% seen once. The source material was PBMCs from the stem cell graft donor, sampled from the stem cell graft. The origin of the receptors is a human donor who donated a stem cell graft to a child with acute myeloid leukemia. Each CDR3 is given with its conserved first and last residue. D genes are given only for firm matches. Rows give clone size only sometimes, using once, few, many, or a class for an expanded clone.

d_call	clone_size	v_call	j_call	cdr3_aa	cdr3_nt
TRBD2	many	TRBV20-1	TRBJ2-7	CSARIGTSGSSEQYF	TGCAGTGCTAGAATAGGGACTAGCGGGAGTAGTGAGCAGTACTTC
-	few	TRBV4-3	TRBJ2-5	CASSQEWSGLVETQYF	TGCGCCAGCAGCCAAGAATGGTCAGGGCTAGTGGAGACCCAGTACTTC
TRBD1	few	TRBV20-1	TRBJ1-2	CSATERQGLGGYTF	TGCAGTGCTACCGAGCGACAGGGGCTGGGTGGCTACACCTTC
-	-	TRBV5-1	TRBJ2-5	CASSLLTGRETQYF	TGCGCCAGCAGCTTGTTGACAGGGAGGGAGACCCAGTACTTC
-	-	TRBV5-1	TRBJ1-4	CASSLSAGTEKLFF	TGCGCCAGCAGCTTGTCCGCAGGGACTGAAAAACTGTTTTTT
TRBD1	-	TRBV7-7	TRBJ2-1	CASSPHGDRFNEQFF	TGTGCTAGCAGCCCCCACGGGGACAGGTTCAATGAGCAGTTCTTC
-	-	TRBV29-1	TRBJ1-2	CSSRVQDGYTF	TGCAGCTCTAGGGTGCAGGATGGCTACACCTTC
TRBD1	few	TRBV5-1	TRBJ2-7	CASSGGQTSYEQYF	TGCGCCAGCAGCGGGGGACAGACCTCCTACGAGCAGTACTTC
TRBD2	-	TRBV4-3	TRBJ2-1	CASSQDRLAGGAEQFF	TGCGCCAGCAGCCAAGATAGGCTAGCGGGAGGGGCGGAGCAGTTCTTC
-	many	TRBV20-1	TRBJ1-4	CSARPGLEKLFF	TGCAGTGCTAGACCGGGCCTTGAAAAACTGTTTTTT
-	-	TRBV10-2	TRBJ2-1	CASSEMAASYNEQFF	TGCGCCAGCAGTGAGATGGCGGCTTCCTACAATGAGCAGTTCTTC
-	-	TRBV7-2	TRBJ1-2	CASNFRGQRGYTF	TGTGCCAGCAACTTCAGAGGACAGCGGGGCTACACCTTC
-	-	TRBV6-2/TRBV6-3	TRBJ2-1	CASSYDYTRFF	TGTGCCAGCAGTTACGATTACACGCGGTTCTTC
-	few	TRBV2	TRBJ2-5	CASAPRAGESETQYF	TGTGCCAGCGCCCCTCGGGCCGGGGAAAGCGAGACCCAGTACTTC
-	-	TRBV20-1	TRBJ1-5	CSASGPNQPQHF	TGCAGTGCTTCTGGCCCCAATCAGCCCCAGCATTTT
-	many	TRBV9	TRBJ2-7	CASSVGPGKGVEQYF	TGTGCCAGCAGCGTAGGGCCGGGTAAAGGGGTCGAGCAGTACTTC
-	-	TRBV21-1	TRBJ1-1	CASSLRLGQGFTEAFF	TGTGCCAGCAGCTTAAGGCTGGGACAGGGGTTCACTGAAGCTTTCTTT
-	many	TRBV20-1	TRBJ2-7	CSARRQSYEQYF	TGCAGTGCTAGGAGGCAAAGCTACGAGCAGTACTTC
TRBD2	-	TRBV6-5	TRBJ2-3	CASSWTSGSGATQYF	TGTGCCAGCAGTTGGACTAGCGGGTCAGGTGCTACGCAGTATTTT
TRBD1	-	TRBV12-3/TRBV12-4	TRBJ1-4	CASSLGGQVQSPANEKLFF	TGTGCCAGCAGTTTAGGGGGACAGGTTCAGTCACCAGCTAATGAAAAACTGTTTTTT
-	-	TRBV20-1	TRBJ1-4	CSAPGQVNEKLFF	TGCAGTGCTCCGGGACAAGTTAATGAAAAACTGTTTTTT
TRBD2	many	TRBV4-2	TRBJ2-1	CASSHQTRTSGSFNEQFF	TGTGCCAGCAGCCACCAAACGAGGACTAGCGGGAGTTTCAATGAGCAGTTCTTC
-	many	TRBV29-1	TRBJ2-2	CSVGFADSGELFF	TGCAGCGTTGGTTTCGCTGACTCCGGGGAGCTGTTTTTT
TRBD2	many	TRBV29-1	TRBJ2-1	CSVEGVLAGVGYNEQFF	TGCAGCGTTGAAGGGGTACTAGCGGGAGTGGGGTACAATGAGCAGTTCTTC
-	few	TRBV24-1	TRBJ1-1	CATSDSRGTEAFF	TGTGCCACCAGTGATTCCAGAGGGACTGAAGCTTTCTTT
-	few	TRBV18	TRBJ1-5	CASSPRVGDGDQPQHF	TGTGCCAGCTCACCAAGGGTCGGGGATGGAGATCAGCCCCAGCATTTT
TRBD2	few	TRBV20-1	TRBJ2-2	CSARASASGRRSTGELFF	TGCAGTGCTAGAGCCTCGGCTAGCGGGAGGAGGAGCACCGGGGAGCTGTTTTTT
TRBD2	many	TRBV27	TRBJ2-7	CASSSGLAGAYEQYF	TGTGCCAGCAGTTCCGGACTAGCGGGAGCCTACGAGCAGTACTTC
TRBD2	many	TRBV12-3/TRBV12-4	TRBJ2-7	CASSLKMGLAGDEQYF	TGTGCCAGCAGTTTAAAGATGGGACTAGCGGGAGACGAGCAGTACTTC
TRBD1	few	TRBV7-2	TRBJ2-5	CASRKTGVASETQYF	TGTGCCAGCAGAAAGACAGGGGTCGCTTCGGAGACCCAGTACTTC
-	once	TRBV24-1	TRBJ1-1	CATSAGYTEAFF	TGTGCCACCAGTGCGGGATACACTGAAGCTTTCTTT
TRBD2	-	TRBV20-1	TRBJ2-1	CSAPPPGLAGREQFF	TGCAGTGCTCCACCCCCGGGACTAGCGGGAAGGGAGCAGTTCTTC
-	few	TRBV19	TRBJ2-1	CASKRGGPNEQFF	TGTGCCAGTAAGAGGGGGGGCCCCAATGAGCAGTTCTTC
TRBD1	few	TRBV5-6	TRBJ2-7	CASSFTGTGVYEQYF	TGTGCCAGCAGCTTTACCGGGACAGGGGTCTACGAGCAGTACTTC
TRBD2	many	TRBV5-6	TRBJ2-7	CASSLGASLAGGIYRF	TGTGCCAGCAGCTTGGGGGCCTCACTAGCGGGAGGAATTTATCGCTTC
-	few	TRBV20-1	TRBJ1-1	CSASTVNTEAFF	TGCAGTGCTAGCACGGTGAACACTGAAGCTTTCTTT
-	-	TRBV12-3/TRBV12-4	TRBJ1-2	CASSFGEGYGYTF	TGTGCCAGCAGTTTTGGCGAAGGGTATGGCTACACCTTC
TRBD2	few	TRBV10-3	TRBJ2-1	CASTAGLAGGYEQFF	TGTGCCTCAACAGCTGGGCTAGCGGGAGGGTATGAGCAGTTCTTC
TRBD1	few	TRBV5-1	TRBJ1-3	CASSAGQGAFSGNTIYF	TGCGCCAGCAGCGCCGGACAGGGGGCCTTCTCTGGAAACACCATATATTTT
-	many	TRBV12-3/TRBV12-4	TRBJ1-3	CASSLTGSGNTIYF	TGTGCCAGCAGTTTGACGGGGAGTGGAAACACCATATATTTT
TRBD1	-	TRBV12-3/TRBV12-4	TRBJ1-1	CASSFGTGEFGNTEAFF	TGTGCCAGCAGTTTTGGGACAGGGGAGTTCGGGAACACTGAAGCTTTCTTT
TRBD1	-	TRBV4-1	TRBJ2-7	CASSQELNLRTGTGVSSEQYF	TGCGCCAGCAGCCAAGAACTCAACTTAAGAACCGGGACAGGGGTTTCCAGCGAGCAGTACTTC
-	few	TRBV7-6	TRBJ2-6	CASGLFRASSGANVLTF	TGTGCCAGCGGCCTTTTTAGGGCCAGTTCTGGGGCCAACGTCCTGACTTTC
-	many	TRBV4-3	TRBJ1-1	CASSQDRGTEAFF	TGCGCCAGCAGCCAAGATAGGGGGACTGAAGCTTTCTTT
-	-	TRBV28	TRBJ2-6	CASRTGTDRPGANVLTF	TGTGCCAGCAGGACCGGGACTGACCGCCCTGGGGCCAACGTCCTGACTTTC
TRBD2	few	TRBV7-9	TRBJ2-7	CASTLGLAGPSREQYF	TGTGCCAGCACCTTAGGGCTAGCGGGACCGAGTCGTGAGCAGTACTTC
TRBD2	-	TRBV20-1	TRBJ2-3	CSARTFGGRVLDTQYF	TGCAGTGCTAGGACCTTCGGCGGGAGGGTATTGGATACGCAGTATTTT
-	few	TRBV2	TRBJ2-7	CASSESAGPSSEQYF	TGTGCCAGCAGTGAATCGGCCGGACCTAGCTCCGAGCAGTACTTC
TRBD2	few	TRBV20-1	TRBJ2-7	CSARPRTSGPSQYEQYF	TGCAGTGCTAGACCAAGGACTAGCGGCCCAAGTCAGTACGAGCAGTACTTC
-	-	TRBV27	TRBJ2-7	CASRTSGRMVHEQYF	TGTGCCAGCAGGACTTCAGGGAGGATGGTGCACGAGCAGTACTTC
-	many	TRBV14	TRBJ2-6	CASSPRPLSGANVLTF	TGTGCCAGCAGCCCTCGACCGCTCTCTGGGGCCAACGTCCTGACTTTC
-	-	TRBV5-5	TRBJ1-1	CASNPGGAEAFF	TGTGCCAGCAACCCCGGGGGGGCTGAAGCTTTCTTT
-	-	TRBV5-1	TRBJ1-5	CASSLVDKNQPQHF	TGCGCCAGCAGCTTGGTGGACAAGAATCAGCCCCAGCATTTT
TRBD2	-	TRBV3-1	TRBJ2-1	CASSQLAGLPYNEQFF	TGTGCCAGCAGCCAACTAGCGGGACTCCCATACAATGAGCAGTTCTTC
-	few	TRBV7-3	TRBJ2-2	CASSSRWNTGELFF	TGTGCCAGCAGCTCGCGGTGGAACACCGGGGAGCTGTTTTTT
-	few	TRBV9	TRBJ2-5	CASSVGGATKTQYF	TGTGCCAGCAGCGTAGGGGGAGCGACAAAGACCCAGTACTTC
TRBD2	few	TRBV2	TRBJ2-3	CASSASGLAGITDTQYF	TGTGCCAGCAGTGCCTCGGGACTAGCGGGGATCACAGATACGCAGTATTTT
-	many	TRBV6-5	TRBJ1-1	CASSYGKGRTEAFF	TGTGCCAGCAGTTACGGCAAGGGACGCACTGAAGCTTTCTTT